This T cell receptor beta chain was sequenced for a study of blood T cell repertoires in COVID-19. The overall study: COVID-19 samples, acute and convalescent, were from the United States, Italy and Spain. T cells, B-cell-depleted T cells, or PBMCs supplied cDNA or gDNA.

Participants came from about 24 US areas, aged about 18 to 89 years. J gave up 5 bases and V 3 bases, and 13 bases lay outside the gene matches. CDR3 length equals 18 residues. Germline V gives CDR1 KGHDR, CDR2 SFDVKD. Per the original methods: Amplification from reference gene primers served as the basis for estimated nucleated cell counts. The repertoire was sequenced with immunoSEQ multiplex PCR; TCRdb's copy has only in-frame clones and lacks some. V and J calls and clone size are as listed in that table; D and trimming were resolved from the DNA. The sample contains about 180,000 clones, 88% of which appear only once.

What was sequenced was PBMCs or T cells enriched from blood (not recorded which). The rearrangement joins TRBV24-1 to TRBJ2-3; 10 bases are shared with TRBD2. The sequence was collected from a woman aged 18-29 years who had recovered from COVID-19. DNA for the CDR3: TGTGCCACCAGTGATCCTTCACTAGCGGGACACGCACGAGATACGCAGTATTTT. This sequence encodes CATSDPSLAGHARDTQYF.